This TCR beta chain is from a study of T cell repertoires in cytomegalovirus infection. At the level of the study: Evidence of both CMV infection and a matching HLA type came from public TCR beta signatures.

This clonotype was counted only a few times. TCRdb reprocessed the reads with MiXCR, giving one entry per CDR3 protein. In the table there are about 400,000 distinct CDR3 sequences, 15% to 20% of which are singletons. Germline lookup yields CDR1 MGHRA and CDR2 YSYEKL. Between the trimmed V and J ends, which lost 0 bases and 1 base, there was a span of 10 bases. This CDR3 contains 16 residues. The clonotype originates from a human donor in good health (CMV status not recorded). Some clones in this sample may be carry-over from other donors' samples. J is TRBJ1-5 and V is TRBV4-1; D call uncertain. The sample taken for sequencing was PBMCs. As DNA, the CDR3 is TGCGCCAGCAGCCAAGATTCGAAGGGCAGCAATCAGCCCCAGCATTTT. This encodes CASSQDSKGSNQPQHF.